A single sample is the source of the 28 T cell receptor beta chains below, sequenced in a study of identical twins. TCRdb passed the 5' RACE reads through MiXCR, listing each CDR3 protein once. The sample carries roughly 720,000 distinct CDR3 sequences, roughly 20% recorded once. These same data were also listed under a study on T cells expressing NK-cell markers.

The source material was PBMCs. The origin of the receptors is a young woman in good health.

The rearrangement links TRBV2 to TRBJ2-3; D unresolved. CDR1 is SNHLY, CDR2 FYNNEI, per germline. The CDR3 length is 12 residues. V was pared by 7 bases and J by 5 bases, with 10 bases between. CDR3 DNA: TGTGCCAGCAACGAACGTGGAGATACGCAGTATTTT. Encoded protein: CASNERGDTQYF.

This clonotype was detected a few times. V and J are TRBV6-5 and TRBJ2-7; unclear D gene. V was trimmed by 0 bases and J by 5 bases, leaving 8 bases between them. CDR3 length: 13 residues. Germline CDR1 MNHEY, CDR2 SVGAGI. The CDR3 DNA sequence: TGTGCCAGCAGTTACTCTACAGCAGACGAGCAGTACTTC. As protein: CASSYSTADEQYF.

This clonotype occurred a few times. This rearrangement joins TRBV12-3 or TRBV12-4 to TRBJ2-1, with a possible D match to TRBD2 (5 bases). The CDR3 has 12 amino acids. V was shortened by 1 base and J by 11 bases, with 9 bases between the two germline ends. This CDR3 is CASSLDWTQQFF. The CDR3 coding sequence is TGTGCCAGCAGTTTAGACTGGACTCAGCAGTTCTTC.

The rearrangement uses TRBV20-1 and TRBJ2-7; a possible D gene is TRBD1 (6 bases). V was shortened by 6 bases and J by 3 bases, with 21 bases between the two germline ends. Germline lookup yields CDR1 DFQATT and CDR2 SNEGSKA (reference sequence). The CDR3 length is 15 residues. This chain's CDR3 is CSAQPGALKNYEQYF. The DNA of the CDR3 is TGCAGTGCCCAGCCAGGGGCCCTCAAAAACTACGAGCAGTACTTC.

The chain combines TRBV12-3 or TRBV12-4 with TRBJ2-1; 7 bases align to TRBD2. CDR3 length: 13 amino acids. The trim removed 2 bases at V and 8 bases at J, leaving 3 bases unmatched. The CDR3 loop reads CASSLLSGDEQFF. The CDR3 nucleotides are TGTGCCAGCAGTTTACTAAGCGGGGATGAGCAGTTCTTC.

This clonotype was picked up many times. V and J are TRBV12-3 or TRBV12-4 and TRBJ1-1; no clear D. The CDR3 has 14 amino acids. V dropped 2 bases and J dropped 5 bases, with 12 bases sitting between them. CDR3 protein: CASSLPGRRTEAFF. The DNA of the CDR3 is TGTGCCAGCAGTTTACCAGGCCGAAGGACTGAAGCTTTCTTT.

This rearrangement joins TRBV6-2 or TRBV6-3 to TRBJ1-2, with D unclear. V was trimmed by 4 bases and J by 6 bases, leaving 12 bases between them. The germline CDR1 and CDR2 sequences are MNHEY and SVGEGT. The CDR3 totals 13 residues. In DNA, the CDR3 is TGTGCCAGCAGTTGGACTCCTTTGGATGGCTACACCTTC. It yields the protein CASSWTPLDGYTF.

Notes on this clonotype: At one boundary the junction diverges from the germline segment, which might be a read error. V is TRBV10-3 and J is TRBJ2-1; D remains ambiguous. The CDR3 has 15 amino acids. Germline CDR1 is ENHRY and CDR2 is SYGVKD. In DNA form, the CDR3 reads TGTGCCATCAGTGATTCGGTTAGCTCCTGCAATGAGCAGTTCTTC. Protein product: CAISDSVSSCNEQFF.

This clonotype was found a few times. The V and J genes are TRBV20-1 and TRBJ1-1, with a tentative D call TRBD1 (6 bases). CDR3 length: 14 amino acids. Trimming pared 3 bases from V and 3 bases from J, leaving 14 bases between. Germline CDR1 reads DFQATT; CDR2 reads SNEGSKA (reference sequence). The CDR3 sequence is CSASRGARDTEAFF. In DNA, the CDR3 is TGCAGTGCTAGTAGGGGGGCCCGGGACACTGAAGCTTTCTTT.

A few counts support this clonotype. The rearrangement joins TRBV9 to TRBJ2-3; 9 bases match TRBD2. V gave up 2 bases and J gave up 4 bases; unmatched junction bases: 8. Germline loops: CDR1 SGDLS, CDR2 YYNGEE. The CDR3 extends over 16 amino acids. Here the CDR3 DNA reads TGTGCCAGCAGCGTGATAGCGGGAGTGACGGCAGATACGCAGTATTTT. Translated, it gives CASSVIAGVTADTQYF.

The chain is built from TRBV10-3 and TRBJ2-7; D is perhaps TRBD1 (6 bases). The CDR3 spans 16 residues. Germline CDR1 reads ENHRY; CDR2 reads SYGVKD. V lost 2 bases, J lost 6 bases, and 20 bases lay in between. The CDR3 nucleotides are TGTGCCATCAGTGAGCGTAGACAGGCCTGGGAATCCGAGCAGTACTTC. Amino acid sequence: CAISERRQAWESEQYF.

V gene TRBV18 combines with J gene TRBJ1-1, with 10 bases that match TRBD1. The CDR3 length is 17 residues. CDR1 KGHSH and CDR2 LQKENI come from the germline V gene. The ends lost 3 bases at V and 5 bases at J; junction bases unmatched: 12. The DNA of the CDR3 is TGTGCCAGCTCACCGACCCCGGGACAGGGGACGGGGACTGAAGCTTTCTTT. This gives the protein CASSPTPGQGTGTEAFF.

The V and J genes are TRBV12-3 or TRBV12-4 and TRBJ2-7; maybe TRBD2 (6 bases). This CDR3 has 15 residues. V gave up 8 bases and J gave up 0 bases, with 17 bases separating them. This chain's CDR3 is CASSLGGIISYEQYF. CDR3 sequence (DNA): TGTGCCAGCTCTCTCGGGGGTATTATCTCCTACGAGCAGTACTTC.

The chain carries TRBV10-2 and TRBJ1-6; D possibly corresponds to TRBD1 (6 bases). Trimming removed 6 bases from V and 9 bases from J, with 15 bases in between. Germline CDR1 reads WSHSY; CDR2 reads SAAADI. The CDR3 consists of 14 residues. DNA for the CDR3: TGCGCCAGCAGGGGGCCAGGGGAGGGTTCACCCCTCCACTTT. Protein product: CASRGPGEGSPLHF.

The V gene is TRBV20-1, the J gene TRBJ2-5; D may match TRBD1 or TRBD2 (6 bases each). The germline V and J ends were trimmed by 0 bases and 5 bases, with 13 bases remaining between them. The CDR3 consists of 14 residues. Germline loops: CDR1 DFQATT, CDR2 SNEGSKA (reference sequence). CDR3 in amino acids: CSARDLGGRETQYF. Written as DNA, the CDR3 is TGCAGTGCTAGAGATCTTGGGGGGCGGGAGACCCAGTACTTC.

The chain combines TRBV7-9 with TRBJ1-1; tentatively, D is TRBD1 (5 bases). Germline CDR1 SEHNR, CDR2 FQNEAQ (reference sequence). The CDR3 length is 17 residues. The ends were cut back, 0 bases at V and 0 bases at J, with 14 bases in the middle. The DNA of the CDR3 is TGTGCCAGCAGCTTAGCGACCGGGGCCCTCATGAACACTGAAGCTTTCTTT. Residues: CASSLATGALMNTEAFF.

CDR3 in amino acids: CASSPSSPYGYTF. The CDR3, as DNA: TGTGCCAGCTCACCGTCGAGCCCCTATGGCTACACCTTC. The chain links TRBV18 to TRBJ1-2; D call uncertain. Between the trimmed V and J ends, which lost 3 bases and 4 bases, there was a span of 9 bases. Germline assignment: CDR1 KGHSH and CDR2 LQKENI. CDR3 length: 13 residues.

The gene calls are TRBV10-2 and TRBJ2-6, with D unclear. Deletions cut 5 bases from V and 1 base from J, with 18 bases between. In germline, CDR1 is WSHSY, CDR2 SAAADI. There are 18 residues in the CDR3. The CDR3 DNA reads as TGCGCCAGCAGTCGCCGACTTGATGGGCCATCTGGGGCCAACGTCCTGACTTTC. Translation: CASSRRLDGPSGANVLTF.

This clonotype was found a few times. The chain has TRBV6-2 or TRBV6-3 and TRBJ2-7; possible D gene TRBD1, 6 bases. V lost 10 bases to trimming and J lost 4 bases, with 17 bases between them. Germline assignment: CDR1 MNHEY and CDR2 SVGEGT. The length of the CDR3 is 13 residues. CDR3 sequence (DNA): TGTGCCACCGATCCGACAGGCAGATACGAGCAGTACTTC. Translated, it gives CATDPTGRYEQYF.

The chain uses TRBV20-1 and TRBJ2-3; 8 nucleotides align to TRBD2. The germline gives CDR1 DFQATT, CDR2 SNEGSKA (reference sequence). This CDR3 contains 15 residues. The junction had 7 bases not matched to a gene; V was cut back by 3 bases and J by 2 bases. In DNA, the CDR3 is TGCAGTGCTAGTTTCCCCGGGAGGGCCACAGATACGCAGTATTTT. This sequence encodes CSASFPGRATDTQYF.

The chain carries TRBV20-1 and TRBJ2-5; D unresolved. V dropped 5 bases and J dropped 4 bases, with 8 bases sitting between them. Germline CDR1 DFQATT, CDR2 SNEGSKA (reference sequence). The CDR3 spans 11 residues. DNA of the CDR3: TGCAGTGCTGTTACCTCAGAGACCCAGTACTTC. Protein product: CSAVTSETQYF.

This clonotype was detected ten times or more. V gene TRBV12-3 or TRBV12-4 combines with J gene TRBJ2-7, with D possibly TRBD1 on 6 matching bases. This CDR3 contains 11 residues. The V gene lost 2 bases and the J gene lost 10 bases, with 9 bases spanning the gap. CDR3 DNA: TGTGCCAGCAGTTTAAACAGGGAACAGTACTTC. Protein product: CASSLNREQYF.

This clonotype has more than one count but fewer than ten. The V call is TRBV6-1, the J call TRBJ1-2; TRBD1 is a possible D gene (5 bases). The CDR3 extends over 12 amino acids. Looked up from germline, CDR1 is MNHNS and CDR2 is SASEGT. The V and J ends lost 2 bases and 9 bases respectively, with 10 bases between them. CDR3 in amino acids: CASSEQRGSYTF. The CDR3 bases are TGTGCCAGCAGTGAACAAAGGGGTAGCTACACCTTC.

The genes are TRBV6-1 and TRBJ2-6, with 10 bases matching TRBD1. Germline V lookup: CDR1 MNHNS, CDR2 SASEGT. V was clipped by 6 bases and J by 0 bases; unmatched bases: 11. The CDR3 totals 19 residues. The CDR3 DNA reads TGTGCCAGCAGCCTACTGGGACAGGGGCTTCTCTCTGGGGCCAACGTCCTGACTTTC. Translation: CASSLLGQGLLSGANVLTF.

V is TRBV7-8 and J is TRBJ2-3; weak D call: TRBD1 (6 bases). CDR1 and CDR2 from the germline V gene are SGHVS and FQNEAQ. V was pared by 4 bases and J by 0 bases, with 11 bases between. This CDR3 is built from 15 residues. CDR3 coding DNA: TGTGCCAGCAGCTCCCGGGACATTAGCACAGATACGCAGTATTTT. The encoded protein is CASSSRDISTDTQYF.

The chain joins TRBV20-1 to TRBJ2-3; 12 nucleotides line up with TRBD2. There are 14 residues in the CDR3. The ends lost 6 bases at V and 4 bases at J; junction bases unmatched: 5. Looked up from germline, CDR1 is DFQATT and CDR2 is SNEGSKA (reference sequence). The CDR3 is CSAKTSGRPDTQYF. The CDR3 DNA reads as TGCAGTGCCAAGACTAGCGGGAGACCAGATACGCAGTATTTT.

The CDR3 DNA reads as TGTGCCAGCAGGAAGTTCGGACAGGGTAAGAACACTGAAGCTTTCTTT. Translation gives CASRKFGQGKNTEAFF. This chain links TRBV12-3 or TRBV12-4 with TRBJ1-1; TRBD1 matches at 8 bases. The V gene end was trimmed by 6 bases and the J gene end by 1 base; junction bases not matched to a gene: 10. The CDR3 contains 16 residues.

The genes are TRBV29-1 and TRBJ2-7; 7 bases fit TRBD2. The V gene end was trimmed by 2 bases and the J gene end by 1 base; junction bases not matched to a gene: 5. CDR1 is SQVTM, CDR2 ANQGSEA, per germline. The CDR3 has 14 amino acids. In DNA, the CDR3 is TGCAGCGTTGAACTCCGGGGGGTTTCCTACGAGCAGTACTTC. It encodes CSVELRGVSYEQYF.